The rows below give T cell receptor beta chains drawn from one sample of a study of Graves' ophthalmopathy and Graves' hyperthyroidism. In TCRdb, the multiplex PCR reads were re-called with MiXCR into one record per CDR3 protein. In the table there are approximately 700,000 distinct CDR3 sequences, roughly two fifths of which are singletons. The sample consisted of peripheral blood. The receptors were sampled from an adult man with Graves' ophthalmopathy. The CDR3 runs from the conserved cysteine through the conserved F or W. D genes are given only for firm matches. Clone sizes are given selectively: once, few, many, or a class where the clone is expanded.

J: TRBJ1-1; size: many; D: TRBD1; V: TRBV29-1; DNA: TGCAGCGTCCGAATAACAGGGGGCACTGAAGCTTTCTTT; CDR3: CSVRITGGTEAFF
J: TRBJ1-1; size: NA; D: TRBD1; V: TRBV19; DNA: TGTGCCAGTAGTACCCGGGACAGACTGGGAACTGAAGCTTTCTTT; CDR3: CASSTRDRLGTEAFF
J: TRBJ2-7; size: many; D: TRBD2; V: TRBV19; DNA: TGTGCCAGTAGAGGAGTTGCTAGCGGAACCTACGAGCAGTACTTC; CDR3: CASRGVASGTYEQYF
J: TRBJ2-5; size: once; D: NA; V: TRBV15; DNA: TGTGCCATCAAAAGCGGTCAAGAGACCCAGTACTTC; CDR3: CAIKSGQETQYF
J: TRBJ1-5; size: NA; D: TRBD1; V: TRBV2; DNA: TGTGCCAGCAGTCAAGACAGGGGAAGGAGTCAGCCCCAGCATTTT; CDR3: CASSQDRGRSQPQHF
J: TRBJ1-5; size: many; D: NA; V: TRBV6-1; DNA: TGTGCCAGCAGTGAAAGAGATGACAATCAGCCCCAGCATTTT; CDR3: CASSERDDNQPQHF
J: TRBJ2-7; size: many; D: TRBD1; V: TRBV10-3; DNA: TGTGCCATCAGTCCCTCGGGGGACAGGACCTACGAGCAGTACTTC; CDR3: CAISPSGDRTYEQYF
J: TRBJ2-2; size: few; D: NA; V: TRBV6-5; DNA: TGTGCCAGCAGTCCTAACCCTCGGGGTCTGAGGGCCAACACCGGGGAGCTGTTTTTT; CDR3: CASSPNPRGLRANTGELFF
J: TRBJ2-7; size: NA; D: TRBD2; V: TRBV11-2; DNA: TGTGCCAGCAGCCCTATAGCGGGTAGCTCCTACGAGCAGTACTTC; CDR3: CASSPIAGSSYEQYF
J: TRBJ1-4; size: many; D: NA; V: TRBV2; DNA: TGTGCCAGCAGTAGGATCGACGAAAAACTGTTTTTT; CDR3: CASSRIDEKLFF
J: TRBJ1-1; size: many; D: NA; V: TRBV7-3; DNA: TGTGCCAGCAGCTGGACCTTAGGTACTGAAGCTTTCTTT; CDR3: CASSWTLGTEAFF
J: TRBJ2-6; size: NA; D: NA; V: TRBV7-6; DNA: TGTGCCAGCAGCCAAGACGGGGAAAACTCTGGGGCCAACGTCCTGACTTTC; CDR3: CASSQDGENSGANVLTF
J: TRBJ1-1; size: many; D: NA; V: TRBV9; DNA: TGTGCCAGCAGTGCCCTGGGGGAGCCAGGGCCCACTGAAGCTTTCTTT; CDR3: CASSALGEPGPTEAFF
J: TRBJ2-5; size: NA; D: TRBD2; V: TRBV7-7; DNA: TGTGCCAGCAGCTTAGGTAGTAGCGGGGTAAAAGAGACCCAGTACTTC; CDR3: CASSLGSSGVKETQYF
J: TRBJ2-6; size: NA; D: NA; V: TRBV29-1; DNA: TGCAGCGTTACCGTGGGGGACACTGAAGCTTTC; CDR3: CSVTVGDTEAF
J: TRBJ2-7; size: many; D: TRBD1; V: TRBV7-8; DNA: TGTGCCAGCAGCTTCCGGGACAGGGGATTATACGAGCAGTACTTC; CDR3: CASSFRDRGLYEQYF
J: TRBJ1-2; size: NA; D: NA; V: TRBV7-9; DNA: TGTGCCAGCAGCGGCCCTCGGGGGGCGGATGGCTACACCTTC; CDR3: CASSGPRGADGYTF